The 29 T cell receptor beta chains below all came from one sample that was sequenced in a study of CD8 T cells in Susac syndrome. A quantity of about 0.5 to 1 ug RNA underwent reverse transcription using random hexamers. TCRdb re-analysed the immunoSEQ multiplex PCR reads in MiXCR, keeping a single row per CDR3 protein. The sample includes under 110,000 distinct CDR3 sequences, approximately 95% of them seen just once. What was sequenced was CD8+ T cells from PBMCs. Source of these receptors: a human donor with Susac syndrome.

This chain connects TRBV3-1 to TRBJ1-3; D gene ambiguous. There are 14 residues in the CDR3. Germline-derived CDR1 and CDR2 are LGHDT and YNNKEL (reference sequence). Trimming left V 1 base short and J 11 bases short, with 15 bases between. The CDR3 nucleotides read TGTGCCAGCAGCCAAGGAATTGTAGGGAAGGCCATATATTTT. Translating it yields CASSQGIVGKAIYF. Complete variable domain (other parts from reference TRBV3-1 and TRBJ1-3): DTAVSQTPKYLVTQMGNDKSIKCEQNLGHDTMYWYKQDSKKFLKIMFSYNNKELIINETVPNRFSPKSPDKAHLNLHINSLELGDSAVYFCASSQGIVGKAIYFGEGSWLTVV.

The chain links TRBV20-1 to TRBJ1-1; tentative D call: TRBD1 (5 bases). CDR3 size: 13 residues. In germline, CDR1 is DFQATT, CDR2 SNEGSKA (reference sequence). The V end lost 5 bases, the J end lost 6 bases, and 16 bases lay between the germline ends. CDR3 bases: TGCAGTGCTTCTTTTTGGGGCGAGGCTGAAGCTTTCTTT. Translation gives CSASFWGEAEAFF.

CDR3 sequence (DNA): TGTGCCAGCAGCTCGAAATCCAGCGCGTACGAGCAGTACTTC. Translation gives CASSSKSSAYEQYF. The chain recombines TRBV7-9 with TRBJ2-7; D not resolved. V lost 4 bases and J lost 4, with 14 bases in between. CDR1 and CDR2 from the germline V gene are SEHNR and FQNEAQ (reference sequence). This CDR3 spans 14 amino acids.

The chain couples TRBV7-9 to TRBJ1-1; D is unresolved. Germline values: CDR1 SEHNR, CDR2 FQNEAQ (reference sequence). V was cut by 4 bases and J by 7 bases, with 7 bases left in between. There are 11 residues in the CDR3. The CDR3 sequence: CASSSTDEAFF. Here the CDR3 DNA reads TGTGCCAGCAGCTCTACAGATGAAGCTTTCTTT.

The chain combines TRBV3-1 with TRBJ2-1; the match to TRBD2 covers 8 bases. The CDR3 totals 16 residues. Germline assignment: CDR1 LGHDT and CDR2 YNNKEL (reference sequence). J gave up 8 bases and V 4 bases, and 13 bases lay outside the gene matches. DNA for the CDR3: TGTGCCAGCAGCCCCGAGCAGGTCGCCGGGGGGGATGAGCAGTTCTTC. This codes for CASSPEQVAGGDEQFF.

V is TRBV12-5 and J is TRBJ1-2, with unresolved D. CDR1 and CDR2 from the germline V gene are LGHNT and FRNRAP. V was shortened by 4 bases and J by 12 bases, with 6 bases between the two germline ends. The CDR3 contains 9 residues. CDR3 sequence: CASGSSHTF. CDR3 in DNA: TGTGCTAGTGGTTCTAGTCACACCTTC.

This rearrangement joins TRBV4-1 to TRBJ2-3; a weak D match, TRBD2 (7 bases). The CDR3 loop spans 19 amino acids. Germline V CDR1 and CDR2: MGHRA, YSYEKL. Trimming shortened V by 1 base and J by 4 bases, and 24 bases separated the two germline ends. The CDR3 DNA follows: TGCGCCAGCAGCCAAGTCCCACCGGACTACGCGGGGGCTCCAGATACGCAGTATTTT. Its translation: CASSQVPPDYAGAPDTQYF.

V usage is TRBV4-3 and J usage is TRBJ2-7, with D unresolved. The CDR3 is 14 amino acids. Germline lookup yields CDR1 LGHNA and CDR2 YSLEER. Trimming took off 0 bases at V and 5 bases at J, with 11 bases between the two ends. CDR3 amino acids: CASSQDWLGNEQYF. In DNA form, the CDR3 reads TGCGCCAGCAGCCAAGATTGGTTGGGGAACGAGCAGTACTTC.

The genes are TRBV9 and TRBJ2-2, with 16 bases aligning to TRBD2. Trimming cost V 4 bases and J 4 bases; bases outside gene matches: 7. Per germline, CDR1 SGDLS and CDR2 YYNGEE. This CDR3 has 18 amino acids. The CDR3 DNA follows: TGTGCCAGCAGCTCGGGACTAGCGGGGGGGATGTCCACCGGGGAGCTGTTTTTT. Encoded protein: CASSSGLAGGMSTGELFF.

The chain carries TRBV7-9 and TRBJ2-5, with D perhaps matching TRBD2 (6 bases). The CDR3 sequence is 14 residues long. Trimming shortened V by 3 bases and J by 5 bases, and 13 bases separated the two germline ends. CDR1 SEHNR and CDR2 FQNEAQ come from the germline V gene (reference sequence). CDR3 nucleotides: TGTGCCAGCAGCTTGTTACAGGCGGGGGAGACCCAGTACTTC. Protein sequence: CASSLLQAGETQYF.

The chain uses TRBV6-5 and TRBJ2-7; D tentatively reads TRBD1 or TRBD2 (5 bases each). V lost 2 bases and J 0 bases, leaving 14 bases between the germline ends. CDR3 length: 16 amino acids. Germline CDR1 MNHEY, CDR2 SVGAGI. The CDR3 DNA sequence: TGTGCCAGCAGTTACGATGTAGGGACGGACTCCTACGAGCAGTACTTC. It specifies CASSYDVGTDSYEQYF.

The chain has TRBV27 and TRBJ1-6; TRBD1 might be the D (6 bases). CDR1 and CDR2 from the germline V gene are MNHEY and SMNVEV (reference sequence). CDR3 length: 16 amino acids. V was cut by 3 bases and J by 6 bases, with 15 bases left in between. The CDR3, as DNA: TGTGCCAGCAGTTTCCCACCGGACAGACGTAATTCACCCCTCCACTTT. Amino acid sequence: CASSFPPDRRNSPLHF.

The chain employs TRBV20-1 and TRBJ1-3; the D gene is possibly TRBD1 (6 bases). The germline CDR1 and CDR2 sequences are DFQATT and SNEGSKA (reference sequence). V lost 1 base, J lost 2 bases, and 15 bases lay in between. The CDR3 is 16 residues long. Here the CDR3 DNA reads TGCAGTGCTAGAGGATCAGGACAGAAAGCTGGAAACACCATATATTTT. It specifies CSARGSGQKAGNTIYF.

The chain links TRBV2 to TRBJ2-3; 7 nucleotides agree with TRBD2. V was pared by 4 bases and J by 0 bases, with 4 bases of the junction left unmatched. The germline V gene has CDR1 SNHLY and CDR2 FYNNEI. The CDR3 is made up of 15 amino acids. The CDR3: CASSAGEGSTDTQYF. The CDR3 bases are TGTGCCAGCAGTGCTGGGGAGGGGAGCACAGATACGCAGTATTTT.

This sequence joins TRBV7-3 and TRBJ1-6; 11 positions match TRBD1. Per germline, CDR1 SGHTA and CDR2 FQGTGA. V lost 4 bases, J lost 6 bases, and 2 bases stayed unmatched. This CDR3 has 15 amino acids. As DNA, the CDR3 is TGTGCCAGCAGCTCTGGACAGGGGGCTAATTCACCCCTCCACTTT. Translated, it gives CASSSGQGANSPLHF.

The chain has TRBV9 and TRBJ1-1; TRBD1 agrees at 10 bases. Losses at the gene ends were 3 bases for V and 4 bases for J; bases not matched to a gene: 6. This CDR3 is built from 15 residues. Germline CDR1 SGDLS, CDR2 YYNGEE. Here the CDR3 DNA reads TGTGCCAGCAGCGCCTTTGACAGGGGGCCCACTGAAGCTTTCTTT. This gives the protein CASSAFDRGPTEAFF.

The chain combines TRBV6-4 with TRBJ2-1, with D perhaps TRBD1 (5 bases). Trimming shortened V by 3 bases and J by 4 bases, and 10 bases separated the two germline ends. This CDR3 contains 14 residues. CDR1 and CDR2 (germline): MRHNA, SNTAGT. For the CDR3, the DNA is TGTGCCAGCAGTGAAGGAACAGGTTACAATGAGCAGTTCTTC. Amino acids: CASSEGTGYNEQFF.

The chain links TRBV9 to TRBJ2-7; no reliable D call. The germline CDR1 and CDR2 sequences are SGDLS and YYNGEE. Trimming took 0 bases from V and 6 from J, leaving 10 bases between them. CDR3 length: 13 residues. The CDR3 protein is CASSVDLTSEQYF. The CDR3 nucleotides are TGTGCCAGCAGCGTAGATTTAACGAGCGAGCAGTACTTC. The full variable domain, with the rest looked up from reference TRBV9 and TRBJ2-7, is DSGVTQTPKHLITATGQRVTLRCSPRSGDLSVYWYQQSLDQGLQFLIQYYNGEERAKGNILERFSAQQFPDLHSELNLSSLELGDSALYFCASSVDLTSEQYFGPGTRLTVT.

CDR3 nucleotide sequence: TGTGCCACCGTCGGACCTTACAATGAGCAGTTCTTC. It codes for CATVGPYNEQFF. The V gene is TRBV24-1, the J gene TRBJ2-1; D is unclear. CDR3 size: 12 residues. Between the trimmed V and J ends, which lost 9 bases and 4 bases, there was a span of 9 bases. In germline, CDR1 is KGHDR, CDR2 SFDVKD.

This rearrangement joins TRBV12-3 or TRBV12-4 to TRBJ2-3; D perhaps matches TRBD2 (6 bases). The V and J ends lost 6 bases and 12 bases respectively, with 13 bases between them. This CDR3 region has 11 residues. The CDR3 reads CASSPRELQYF. The CDR3 DNA sequence: TGTGCCAGCAGCCCCCGGGAGCTACAGTATTTT.

CDR3 nucleotides: TGTGCCAGCACCTACTCCACCGGAGGGGAGCAGTACTTC. The encoded protein is CASTYSTGGEQYF. The chain has TRBV27 and TRBJ2-7, with D maybe TRBD2 (6 bases). The V end was cut by 7 bases, the J end by 7 bases, with 17 bases between. Looked up from germline, CDR1 is MNHEY and CDR2 is SMNVEV (reference sequence). The CDR3 contains 13 residues.

The rearrangement joins TRBV21-1 to TRBJ2-7. TRBV21-1 is a known pseudogene. This CDR3 spans 13 amino acids. The CDR3 bases are TGTGCCAGCAGCAAAGGCAGCGCCTACGAGCAGTACTTC. Translated: CASSKGSAYEQYF.

The chain combines TRBV3-1 with TRBJ2-7; TRBD2 is a possible D gene (6 bases). The length of the CDR3 is 13 residues. Germline values: CDR1 LGHDT, CDR2 YNNKEL (reference sequence). V was shortened by 3 bases and J by 2 bases, with 8 bases between the two germline ends. CDR3 protein: CASSQGLTYEQYF. In DNA, the CDR3 is TGTGCCAGCAGCCAGGGACTGACCTACGAGCAGTACTTC.

The chain carries TRBV5-6 and TRBJ2-2; 9 bases line up with TRBD1. J lost 6 bases, V lost 3 bases, and 15 bases had no gene match. Germline assignment: CDR1 SGHDT and CDR2 YYEEEE. This CDR3 spans 18 amino acids. The CDR3 reads CASSSRLGTGRFAGELFF. Written as DNA, the CDR3 is TGTGCCAGCAGCTCCCGTCTGGGGACAGGGAGGTTTGCCGGGGAGCTGTTTTTT.

The gene calls are TRBV27 and TRBJ2-1; 8 bases match TRBD1. The V and J ends lost 6 bases and 2 bases, in that order; junction bases with no gene match: 6. Germline V gene lookup returns CDR1 MNHEY and CDR2 SMNVEV (reference sequence). The CDR3 spans 15 residues. CDR3 coding DNA: TGTGCCAGCAGCCTCCGGGACAGGCCCTACAATGAGCAGTTCTTC. It yields the protein CASSLRDRPYNEQFF.

Here the CDR3 DNA reads TGTGCCAGCAGTTGGGGGCAGGGCACTGAAGCTTTCTTT. Its protein product is CASSWGQGTEAFF. This chain uses TRBV6-5 with TRBJ1-1; tentative D call: TRBD1 (6 bases). The CDR3 extends over 13 amino acids. The germline gives CDR1 MNHEY, CDR2 SVGAGI. The V end lost 4 bases, the J end lost 4 bases, and 10 bases lay between the germline ends.

V gene TRBV5-1 combines with J gene TRBJ2-1, with unresolved D. Trimming cost V 0 bases and J 0 bases, with 10 bases left between them. The CDR3 consists of 16 residues. Germline-derived CDR1 and CDR2 are SGHRS and YFSETQ. The CDR3 region has the DNA TGCGCCAGCAGCTTGGTCGCCTCGAGCTCCTACAATGAGCAGTTCTTC. It yields the protein CASSLVASSSYNEQFF. The whole variable domain, remainder taken from reference TRBV5-1 and TRBJ2-1, is KAGVTQTPRYLIKTRGQQVTLSCSPISGHRSVSWYQQTPGQGLQFLFEYFSETQRNKGNFPGRFSGRQFSNSRSEMNVSTLELGDSALYLCASSLVASSSYNEQFFGPGTRLTVL.

The chain combines TRBV4-2 with TRBJ2-7, with D possibly TRBD2 on 5 matching bases. V was clipped by 0 bases and J by 4 bases, with 13 bases between them. CDR3 length: 15 residues. CDR1 is LGHNA, CDR2 YNFKEQ, per germline. CDR3 sequence reads: CASSQDEGSGYEQYF. CDR3 bases: TGTGCCAGCAGCCAAGATGAGGGTTCGGGGTACGAGCAGTACTTC.

This chain connects TRBV27 to TRBJ2-7, with D maybe TRBD1 (6 bases). Germline loops: CDR1 MNHEY, CDR2 SMNVEV (reference sequence). This CDR3 is built from 13 residues. With 1 base removed from V and 3 bases from J, the gap between germline ends came to 7 bases. The CDR3 DNA follows: TGTGCCAGCAGTTTATTACAGGGCTACGAGCAGTACTTC. Its protein is CASSLLQGYEQYF.